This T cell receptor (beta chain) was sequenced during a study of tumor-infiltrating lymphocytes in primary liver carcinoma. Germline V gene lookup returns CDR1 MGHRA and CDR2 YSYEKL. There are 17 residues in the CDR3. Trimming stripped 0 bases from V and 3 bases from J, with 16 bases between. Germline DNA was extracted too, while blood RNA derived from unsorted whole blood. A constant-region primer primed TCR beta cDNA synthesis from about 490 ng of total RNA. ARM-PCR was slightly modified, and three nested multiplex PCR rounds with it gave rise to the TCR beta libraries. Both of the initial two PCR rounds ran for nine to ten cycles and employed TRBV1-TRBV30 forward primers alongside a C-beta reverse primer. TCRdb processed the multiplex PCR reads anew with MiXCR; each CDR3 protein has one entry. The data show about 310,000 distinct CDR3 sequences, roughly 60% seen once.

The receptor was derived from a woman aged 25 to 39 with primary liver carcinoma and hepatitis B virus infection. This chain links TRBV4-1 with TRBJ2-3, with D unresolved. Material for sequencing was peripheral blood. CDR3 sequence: CASSQDPVGSRTDTQYF. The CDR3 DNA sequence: TGCGCCAGCAGCCAAGATCCAGTGGGTTCGAGAACAGATACGCAGTATTTT.